These 24 T cell receptor beta chains were sequenced from one sample in a study of T cells in Graves' hyperthyroidism and ophthalmopathy. TCR beta CDR3 sequences were amplified from RNA transcripts. The study used the HTBI primer set for a first-round RT-PCR of the TCR CDR3. Each CDR3 protein gets one entry after TCRdb re-called the multiplex PCR reads with MiXCR. The table shows about 640,000 distinct CDR3 sequences, with less than 25% occurring only once. Source material: blood. The receptors were sampled from a man aged 25 to 40 with Graves' ophthalmopathy.

CDR3 sequence (DNA): TGTGCCAGCAGCCCGGCCGCTGGAAACACCATATATTTT. Protein product: CASSPAAGNTIYF. The chain carries TRBV7-9 and TRBJ1-3; D unresolved. CDR3 length: 13 residues. The germline V gene has CDR1 SEHNR and CDR2 FQNEAQ (reference sequence). V lost 5 bases to trimming and J lost 2 bases, with 7 bases between them.

J is TRBJ2-7 and V is TRBV3-1; D assignment may be TRBD1 or TRBD2 (5 bases each). Germline CDR1 reads LGHDT; CDR2 reads YNNKEL (reference sequence). The CDR3 is made up of 14 amino acids. Trimming cost V 5 bases and J 2 bases, with 13 bases left between them. The CDR3 DNA follows: TGTGCCAGCAGCTCCCGGGACGGTACCTACGAGCAGTACTTC. The encoded protein is CASSSRDGTYEQYF.

To note about this clonotype: The junction departs from germline at one end; a sequencing error may be responsible. The V gene is TRBV11-2, the J gene TRBJ2-6, with 7 bases lining up with TRBD1. Germline V gives CDR1 SGHAT, CDR2 FQNNGV. The CDR3 is 18 residues long. The CDR3 protein is CASSLRRGGLGGANVPTF. CDR3 sequence (DNA): TGTGCCAGCAGCTTAAGAAGAGGGGGCCTGGGTGGGGCCAACGTCCCGACTTTC.

Concerning this clonotype: This likely comes from a read error, as the CDR3 has no conserved phenylalanine or tryptophan at its end. V usage is TRBV11-2 and J usage is TRBJ2-7; 9 bases align to TRBD1. From germline, CDR1 is SGHAT and CDR2 FQNNGV. The ends lost 5 bases at V and 2 bases at J; junction bases unmatched: 7. The CDR3 extends over 15 amino acids. CDR3 in DNA: TGTGCCAGCAGCCCCGGGACAGGGTGGGCCTACGAGCAGTACTCC. Protein sequence: CASSPGTGWAYEQYS.

The sample holds many counts of this clonotype. The chain uses TRBV2 and TRBJ2-3; the D gene is possibly TRBD1 (6 bases). The CDR3 runs 12 residues. Deletions cut 5 bases from V and 6 bases from J, with 9 bases between. The germline gives CDR1 SNHLY, CDR2 FYNNEI. Here the CDR3 reads CASSLQGDTQYF. CDR3 nucleotides: TGTGCCAGCAGTTTACAGGGTGATACGCAGTATTTT.

The chain is built from TRBV25-1 and TRBJ2-3; D might be TRBD2 (6 bases). With 6 bases removed from V and 2 bases from J, the gap between germline ends came to 15 bases. CDR1 MGHDK and CDR2 SYGVNS come from the germline V gene. This CDR3 has 15 amino acids. CDR3 region: CASSPGLYLTDTQYF. CDR3 nucleotide sequence: TGTGCCAGCAGCCCGGGACTTTACCTCACAGATACGCAGTATTTT.

This clonotype appeared a few times. The chain has TRBV6-5 and TRBJ2-1, with TRBD2 matching 8 bases. V lost 4 bases to trimming and J lost 0 bases; unmatched junction nucleotides: 8. The CDR3 length is 17 residues. Germline loops: CDR1 MNHEY, CDR2 SVGAGI. CDR3 protein: CASSSHGAGGSYNEQFF. For the CDR3, the DNA is TGTGCCAGCAGTTCCCACGGGGCGGGGGGCTCCTACAATGAGCAGTTCTTC.

V and J are TRBV20-1 and TRBJ1-1, with D maybe TRBD1 (5 bases). The germline CDR1 and CDR2 sequences are DFQATT and SNEGSKA (reference sequence). The V end was cut by 2 bases, the J end by 3 bases, with 13 bases between. This CDR3 has 14 amino acids. In DNA, the CDR3 is TGCAGTGCTAGAATTCCGACAGTGGACACTGAAGCTTTCTTT. Translation gives CSARIPTVDTEAFF.

The table lists this clonotype with a count of one. This rearrangement joins TRBV19 to TRBJ1-2; D gene unclear. V dropped 5 bases and J dropped 2 bases, with 15 bases sitting between them. CDR3 length equals 15 residues. Germline lookup yields CDR1 LNHDA and CDR2 SQIVND (reference sequence). The CDR3 region has the DNA TGTGCCAGTAGTTTGGCGATCGGTACGAACTATGGCTACACCTTC. Its protein is CASSLAIGTNYGYTF.

V gene TRBV6-1 combines with J gene TRBJ2-3; D perhaps matches TRBD2 (6 bases). Germline loops: CDR1 MNHNS, CDR2 SASEGT. The CDR3 runs to 14 residues. V shed 4 bases and J shed 1 base, with 9 bases lying between them. The CDR3 nucleotides read TGTGCCAGCAGTGCCCCGGGGGGCACAGATACGCAGTATTTT. Its protein product is CASSAPGGTDTQYF.

This sequence joins TRBV6-2 or TRBV6-3 and TRBJ2-7, with 8 nucleotides matching TRBD1. Per the germline V gene, CDR1 is MNHEY and CDR2 is SVGEGT. J gave up 6 bases and V 6 bases, and 19 bases lay outside the gene matches. This CDR3 has 17 amino acids. CDR3 residues: CASSRPPQGARLAEQYF. The CDR3 DNA is TGTGCCAGCAGCCGCCCTCCGCAGGGGGCGCGACTGGCCGAGCAGTACTTC.

This clonotype was detected only a few times. The chain links TRBV28 to TRBJ2-3, with 11 positions matching TRBD2. The CDR3 has 14 residues. From germline, CDR1 is MDHEN and CDR2 SYDVKM. With V trimmed by 8 bases and J by 7 bases, 8 bases remained unmatched. This CDR3 is CASFTSGSGNTQYF. DNA of the CDR3: TGTGCCAGCTTTACTAGCGGGAGTGGAAATACGCAGTATTTT.

The gene calls are TRBV5-1 and TRBJ1-1, with D possibly matching TRBD1 (5 bases). Germline V gene sequence: CDR1 SGHRS, CDR2 YFSETQ. This CDR3 comprises 15 residues. The V gene lost 3 bases and the J gene lost 1 base, with 13 bases spanning the gap. CDR3 amino acids: CASSSWTSPNTEAFF. The CDR3 nucleotides read TGCGCCAGCAGCTCTTGGACAAGTCCGAACACTGAAGCTTTCTTT.

This clonotype was seen a few times. The genes are TRBV20-1 and TRBJ2-7; no clear D gene. The germline V gene encodes CDR1 DFQATT and CDR2 SNEGSKA (reference sequence). This CDR3 comprises 14 residues. The V end lost 5 bases, the J end lost 0 bases, and 14 bases lay between the germline ends. CDR3 sequence reads: CSALPRLISYEQYF. CDR3 coding DNA: TGCAGTGCTCTGCCGCGGTTAATCTCCTACGAGCAGTACTTC.

The table lists this clonotype with a count of one. V is TRBV9 and J is TRBJ2-3; D remains ambiguous. Trimming removed 0 bases at V and 2 bases at J, with 10 bases between. CDR1 and CDR2 from the germline V gene are SGDLS and YYNGEE. There are 15 residues in the CDR3. Here the CDR3 DNA reads TGTGCCAGCAGCGTAGATGGGCGGTCCACAGATACGCAGTATTTT. It codes for CASSVDGRSTDTQYF.

This clonotype has more than one count but fewer than ten. V is TRBV20-1 and J is TRBJ1-1, with D possibly matching TRBD1 (6 bases). The germline V and J ends were trimmed by 5 bases and 8 bases, with 21 bases remaining between them. The CDR3 totals 14 residues. Germline CDR1 DFQATT, CDR2 SNEGSKA (reference sequence). CDR3 coding DNA: TGCAGTGCTCAACCACAGGGAGTTATTCTGGAAGCTTTCTTT. It yields the protein CSAQPQGVILEAFF.

This clonotype was detected many times. This chain links TRBV7-2 with TRBJ2-2; 7 bases match TRBD2. The length of the CDR3 is 15 residues. Germline lookup yields CDR1 SGHTA and CDR2 FQGNSA. After removal of 1 base from V and 5 bases from J, the junction contained 4 bases not matched to a gene. DNA of the CDR3: TGTGCCAGCAGCTTAGGGCGGGAGATTACCGGGGAGCTGTTTTTT. It is translated as CASSLGREITGELFF.

The V gene is TRBV11-2, the J gene TRBJ2-1, with D unclear. Germline values: CDR1 SGHAT, CDR2 FQNNGV. CDR3 length: 16 residues. Trimming left V 1 base short and J 0 bases short, with 10 bases between. In nucleotides, the CDR3 is TGTGCCAGCAGCTTAGCGAGAAAGGGCTCCTACAATGAGCAGTTCTTC. It yields the protein CASSLARKGSYNEQFF. Drawing the rest from reference TRBV11-2 and TRBJ2-1, the complete variable domain is EAGVAQSPRYKIIEKRQSVAFWCNPISGHATLYWYQQILGQGPKLLIQFQNNGVVDDSQLPKDRFSAERLKGVDSTLKIQPAKLEDSAVYLCASSLARKGSYNEQFFGPGTRLTVL.

This clonotype was observed many times. V is TRBV11-1 and J is TRBJ2-6; D gene uncertain. There are 15 residues in the CDR3. CDR1 SGHAT and CDR2 FQDESV come from the germline V gene (reference sequence). Trimming left V 2 bases short and J 1 base short, with 6 bases between. CDR3 DNA: TGTGCCAGCAGCTTACCAGAATCTGGGGCCAACGTCCTGACTTTC. This encodes CASSLPESGANVLTF.

There are a few counts of this clonotype. No conserved phenylalanine or tryptophan is present at the end of the CDR3, so a read error is the likely explanation. V and J are TRBV20-1 and TRBJ2-5; the D gene is possibly TRBD1 (5 bases). This CDR3 is built from 13 residues. Trimming took 6 bases from V and 2 from J, leaving 13 bases between them. The germline CDR1 and CDR2 sequences are DFQATT and SNEGSKA (reference sequence). DNA of the CDR3: TGCAGTGCCCTCGGCAGGGCTCAAGAGACCCAGTACCTC. It specifies CSALGRAQETQYL.

CDR3 in DNA: TGTGCCAGCAGTTTTCTCGCGGGGAGCTCTGGGGCCAACGTCCTGACTTTC. As protein: CASSFLAGSSGANVLTF. The chain couples TRBV28 to TRBJ2-6; TRBD2 is a possible D gene (6 bases). Germline CDR1 is MDHEN and CDR2 is SYDVKM. Trimming stripped 3 bases from V and 0 bases from J, with 12 bases between. There are 17 residues in the CDR3. Full variable domain (missing parts from reference TRBV28 and TRBJ2-6): DVKVTQSSRYLVKRTGEKVFLECVQDMDHENMFWYRQDPGLGLRLIYFSYDVKMKEKGDIPEGYSVSREKKERFSLILESASTNQTSMYLCASSFLAGSSGANVLTFGAGSRLTVL.

The chain uses TRBV29-1 and TRBJ2-2; a weak D match, TRBD2 (5 bases). Trimming took 4 bases from V and 7 from J, leaving 10 bases between them. The CDR3 consists of 12 residues. From germline, CDR1 is SQVTM and CDR2 ANQGSEA. The CDR3 nucleotides read TGCAGCGTTGGTGGGAGTGTCGGGGAGCTGTTTTTT. This codes for CSVGGSVGELFF.

This clonotype was counted at least ten times. This chain joins TRBV5-6 and TRBJ2-7; D remains unclear. CDR3 length equals 12 residues. The V gene's germline CDR1 is SGHDT and CDR2 YYEEEE. Trimming pared 2 bases from V and 1 base from J, leaving 4 bases between. CDR3 sequence: CASSFLSYEQYF. As DNA, the CDR3 is TGTGCCAGCAGCTTTCTTTCCTACGAGCAGTACTTC.

This clonotype was counted between two and nine times. The chain couples TRBV5-5 to TRBJ1-1; D gene unclear. Germline CDR1 is SGHKS and CDR2 is YYEKEE (reference sequence). There are 16 residues in the CDR3. V lost 0 bases and J lost 1, with 13 bases in between. CDR3 in amino acids: CASSLAGSLGNTEAFF. The CDR3 bases are TGTGCCAGCAGCTTGGCCGGGAGCTTGGGGAACACTGAAGCTTTCTTT.